This TCR beta chain was profiled in a study of shared clonotypes between healthy human individuals. The CDR3 extends over 13 amino acids. Selected positively for CCR7 and CD45RO-negative, naive CD8 cells excluded terminally differentiated effector memory CD45RA+ cells. Some clones are missing from TCRdb's copy, which holds only in-frame ones; the method was immunoSEQ multiplex PCR. The table lists roughly 650,000 clones, around 96% of them singletons, with roughly 0.1% in the top ten. The receptor comes from a woman aged 25 to 45 in good health. This chain links TRBV21-1 with TRBJ2-2; the tabulated D call, TRBD2, remains unverified against the DNA. TRBV21-1 is given as a pseudogene. Sequencing was carried out using naive CD8+ T cells sorted from blood. The CDR3 bases are TGCGCGGTTGGCAGGGAGGACACCGGGGAGCTGTTTTTT. This codes for CAVGREDTGELFF.